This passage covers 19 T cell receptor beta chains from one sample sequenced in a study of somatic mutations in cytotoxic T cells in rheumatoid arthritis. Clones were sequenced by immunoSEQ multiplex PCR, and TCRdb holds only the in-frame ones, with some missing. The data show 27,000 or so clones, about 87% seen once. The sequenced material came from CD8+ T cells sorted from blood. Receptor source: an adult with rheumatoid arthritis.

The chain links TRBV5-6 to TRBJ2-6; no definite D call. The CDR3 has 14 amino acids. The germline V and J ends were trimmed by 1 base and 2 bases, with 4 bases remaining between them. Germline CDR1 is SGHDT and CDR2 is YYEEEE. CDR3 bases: TGTGCCAGCAGCTTGATAGCTGGGGCCAACGTCCTGACTTTC. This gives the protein CASSLIAGANVLTF.

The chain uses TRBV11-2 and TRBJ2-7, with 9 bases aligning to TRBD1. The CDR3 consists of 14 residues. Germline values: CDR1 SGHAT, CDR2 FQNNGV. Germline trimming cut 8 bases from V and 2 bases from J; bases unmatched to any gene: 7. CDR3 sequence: CASRDRDRTYEQYF. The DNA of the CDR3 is TGTGCCAGCCGGGACAGGGACCGCACCTACGAGCAGTACTTC.

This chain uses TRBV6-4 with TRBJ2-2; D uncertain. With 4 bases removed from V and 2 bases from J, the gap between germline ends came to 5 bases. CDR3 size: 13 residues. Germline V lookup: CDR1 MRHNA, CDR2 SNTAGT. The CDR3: CASSAENTGELFF. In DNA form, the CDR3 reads TGTGCCAGCAGTGCCGAAAACACCGGGGAGCTGTTTTTT.

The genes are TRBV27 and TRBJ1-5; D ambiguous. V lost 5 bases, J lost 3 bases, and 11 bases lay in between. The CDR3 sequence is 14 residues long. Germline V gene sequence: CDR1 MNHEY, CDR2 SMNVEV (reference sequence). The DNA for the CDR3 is TGTGCCAGCAGTCTCAACAGCTACAATCAGCCCCAGCATTTT. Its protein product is CASSLNSYNQPQHF.

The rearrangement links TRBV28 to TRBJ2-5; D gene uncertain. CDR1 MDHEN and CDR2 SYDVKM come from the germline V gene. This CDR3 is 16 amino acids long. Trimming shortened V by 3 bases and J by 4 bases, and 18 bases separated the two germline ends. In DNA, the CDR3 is TGTGCCAGCAGTTTCAAGAGAGACTCACGTAGAGAGACCCAGTACTTC. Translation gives CASSFKRDSRRETQYF. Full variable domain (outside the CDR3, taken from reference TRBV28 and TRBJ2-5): DVKVTQSSRYLVKRTGEKVFLECVQDMDHENMFWYRQDPGLGLRLIYFSYDVKMKEKGDIPEGYSVSREKKERFSLILESASTNQTSMYLCASSFKRDSRRETQYFGPGTRLLVL.

The CDR3 DNA sequence: TGTGCCTGGAGCGGAGGGACGTTGAGCAATCAGCCCCAGCATTTT. Translating it yields CAWSGGTLSNQPQHF. The chain employs TRBV30 and TRBJ1-5; a weak D match, TRBD1 (5 bases). The length of the CDR3 is 15 residues. Looked up from germline, CDR1 is GTSNPN and CDR2 is SVGIG (reference sequence). Trimming took 3 bases from V and 1 from J, leaving 13 bases between them.

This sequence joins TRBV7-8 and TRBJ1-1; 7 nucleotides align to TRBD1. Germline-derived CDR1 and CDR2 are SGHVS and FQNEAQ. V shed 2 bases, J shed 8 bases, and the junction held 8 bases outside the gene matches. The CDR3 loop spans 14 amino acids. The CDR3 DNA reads TGTGCCAGCAGCTTAAGGGGGCTGGGGCACGAAGCTTTCTTT. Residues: CASSLRGLGHEAFF.

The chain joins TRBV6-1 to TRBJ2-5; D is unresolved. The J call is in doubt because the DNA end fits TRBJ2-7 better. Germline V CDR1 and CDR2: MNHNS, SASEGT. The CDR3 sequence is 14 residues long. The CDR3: CASSEARSYYEQYF. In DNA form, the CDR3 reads TGTGCCAGCAGTGAAGCGCGTTCGTACTACGAGCAGTACTTC.

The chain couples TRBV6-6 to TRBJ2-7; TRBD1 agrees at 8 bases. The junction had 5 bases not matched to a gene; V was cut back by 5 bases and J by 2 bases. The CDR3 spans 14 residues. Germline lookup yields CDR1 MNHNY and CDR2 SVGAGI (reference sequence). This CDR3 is CASSPLTGAYEQYF. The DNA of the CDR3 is TGTGCCAGCAGTCCCCTGACAGGGGCCTACGAGCAGTACTTC.

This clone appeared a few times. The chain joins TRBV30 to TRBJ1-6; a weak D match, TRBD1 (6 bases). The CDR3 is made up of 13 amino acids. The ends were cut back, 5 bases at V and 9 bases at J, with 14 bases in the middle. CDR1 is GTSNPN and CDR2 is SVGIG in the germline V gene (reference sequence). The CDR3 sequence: CAWGTGNGSPLHF. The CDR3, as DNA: TGTGCCTGGGGAACAGGGAATGGTTCACCCCTCCACTTT.

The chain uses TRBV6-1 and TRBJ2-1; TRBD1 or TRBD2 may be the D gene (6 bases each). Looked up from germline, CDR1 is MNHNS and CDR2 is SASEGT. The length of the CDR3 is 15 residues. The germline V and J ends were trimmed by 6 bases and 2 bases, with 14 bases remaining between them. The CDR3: CASRQGLGPYNEQFF. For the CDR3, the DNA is TGTGCCAGCAGACAGGGACTGGGGCCCTACAATGAGCAGTTCTTC.

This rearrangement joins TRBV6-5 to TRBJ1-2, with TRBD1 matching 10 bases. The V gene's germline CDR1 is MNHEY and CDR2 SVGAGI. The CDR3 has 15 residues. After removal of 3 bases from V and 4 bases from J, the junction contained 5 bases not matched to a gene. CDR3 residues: CASSYSDRGFYGYTF. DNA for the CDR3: TGTGCCAGCAGTTATTCGGACAGGGGGTTCTATGGCTACACCTTC.

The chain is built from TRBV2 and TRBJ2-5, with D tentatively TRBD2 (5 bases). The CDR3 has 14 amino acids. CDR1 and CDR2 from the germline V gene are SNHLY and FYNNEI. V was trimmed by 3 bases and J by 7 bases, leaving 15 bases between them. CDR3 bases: TGTGCCAGCAGTGACTTCAACCTTCGGGGGACCCAGTACTTC. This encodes CASSDFNLRGTQYF.

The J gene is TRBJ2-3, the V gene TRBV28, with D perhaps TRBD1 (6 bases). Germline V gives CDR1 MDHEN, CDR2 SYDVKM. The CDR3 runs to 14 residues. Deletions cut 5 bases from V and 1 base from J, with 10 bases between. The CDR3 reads CASSKDSGTDTQYF. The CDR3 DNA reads TGTGCCAGCAGTAAGGACAGTGGCACAGATACGCAGTATTTT.

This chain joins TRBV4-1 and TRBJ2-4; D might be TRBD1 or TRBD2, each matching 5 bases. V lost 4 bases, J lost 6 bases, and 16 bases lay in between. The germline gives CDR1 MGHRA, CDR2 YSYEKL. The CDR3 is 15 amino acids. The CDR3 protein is CASSRGRDRGNIQYF. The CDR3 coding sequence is TGCGCCAGCAGCCGCGGCCGGGACCGCGGAAACATTCAGTACTTC.

DNA for the CDR3: TGTGCCAGCAGCTTAAGGCCTAGCGGGAGGGTCTACAATGAGCAGTTCTTC. Amino acid sequence: CASSLRPSGRVYNEQFF. The chain recombines TRBV11-2 with TRBJ2-1, with TRBD2 matching over 12 bases. V lost 2 bases to trimming and J lost 3 bases; unmatched junction nucleotides: 5. The V gene's germline CDR1 is SGHAT and CDR2 FQNNGV. The CDR3 is made up of 17 amino acids.

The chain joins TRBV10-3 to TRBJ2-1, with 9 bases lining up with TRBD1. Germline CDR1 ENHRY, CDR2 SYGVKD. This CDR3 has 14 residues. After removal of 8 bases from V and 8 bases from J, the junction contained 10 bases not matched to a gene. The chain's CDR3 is CAIGQRTGADEQFF. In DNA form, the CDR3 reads TGTGCCATCGGCCAGAGGACAGGGGCTGATGAGCAGTTCTTC.

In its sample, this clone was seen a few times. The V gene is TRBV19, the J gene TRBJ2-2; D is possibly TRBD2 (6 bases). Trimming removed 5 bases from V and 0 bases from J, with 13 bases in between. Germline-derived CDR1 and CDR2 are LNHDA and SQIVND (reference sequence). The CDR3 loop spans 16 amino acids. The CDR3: CASSLGSPANTGELFF. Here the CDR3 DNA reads TGTGCCAGTAGTCTCGGGAGCCCCGCGAACACCGGGGAGCTGTTTTTT.

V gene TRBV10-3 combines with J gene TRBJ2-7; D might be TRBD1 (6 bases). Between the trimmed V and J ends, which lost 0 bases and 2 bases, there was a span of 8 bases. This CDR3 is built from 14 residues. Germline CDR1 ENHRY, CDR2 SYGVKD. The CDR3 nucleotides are TGTGCCATCAGTGAGTCGTACAGGGCCTACGAGCAGTACTTC. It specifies CAISESYRAYEQYF.